This T cell receptor beta chain appears in the sequencing data of a study of blood T cells in healthy people across ages. Findings of the study overall: Diversity of TCR beta correlated strongly with naive T cell percentage.

As for this clonotype: As yet, its antigen is unknown.

Germline V gene lookup returns CDR1 LGHNA and CDR2 YSLEER. The CDR3 is 15 residues long. Extraction of total RNA produced a minimum of 6 micrograms from each sample. With a J-beta primer mix and a sample-barcoded 5' primer, a second PCR ran roughly 6 to 12 cycles. Each of the cDNA molecules was tagged by a template-switch adaptor with 12 random nucleotides. TCRdb re-derived calls from the 5' RACE reads in MiXCR, one entry per CDR3 protein. This sample has around 1,800,000 distinct CDR3 sequences, with roughly two fifths found just once. V is TRBV4-3 and J is TRBJ2-5; D gene unclear. The sequence derives from a human donor in good health. The sequenced sample was blood. This chain's CDR3 is CGHLRVEEEQETQYF. The CDR3 DNA sequence: TGCGGGCACCTAAGGGTGGAAGAAGAACAAGAGACCCAGTACTTC.